The following is a T cell receptor beta chain sequence with its context. No antigen is known for it. Base qualities are missing; no much larger clone stands one base away. This specimen belongs to a study of T cell changes during pregnancy in multiple sclerosis (dated by TCRdb to 2018 to 2020). About the study as a whole: The study looked at changes in the T cell repertoire across pregnancy in women with multiple sclerosis.

The germline V gene gives CDR1 as LGHNA and CDR2 as YSLEER. Including cysteine and phenylalanine, the CDR3 has 14 amino acids. The retained sequence is limited to the CDR3, 42 bases, with the frame set at the first base. Clipping removes 3 bases from V and 5 bases from J, with 6 as the unmatched junction base count. Libraries were prepared through the immunoSEQ multiplex PCR assay. The table was pulled from immuneACCESS by TCRdb, which kept in-frame rearrangements only. Such tables lose some clones; where checked, under half of the loss comes from unresolved V genes, and the rest has no known cause. The sample table records under 30,000 clones; roughly 87% of these occur just once. 6.9% of the sample comes from the top ten.

In this chain, TRBV4-3 is recombined with TRBJ2-7; 8 central bases correspond to TRBD1. The receptor comes from a female donor with multiple sclerosis, enrolled in a pregnancy study. The specimen comprised CD8+ T cells from peripheral blood mononuclear cells, sampled in the second trimester of pregnancy. CDR3 reads: CASSQTDRGNEQYF. The nucleotide sequence reads TGCGCCAGCAGCCAGACCGACAGGGGCAACGAGCAGTACTTC.